Shown below are 11 T cell receptor beta chains from a single sample sequenced in a study of long-term antiretroviral therapy in people with HIV. At survey level, the immunoSEQ assay was run in its v3.0 version. Some clones are missing from TCRdb's copy, which holds only in-frame ones; the method was immunoSEQ multiplex PCR. The table includes 30,000 to 40,000 clones, roughly 85% detected once. The sequencing here drew on unsorted PBMCs, taken roughly 3.3 years after starting antiretroviral therapy. The receptors stem from a man between 18 and 29 years old with HIV.

In its sample, this clone was seen once. The chain uses TRBV4-1 and TRBJ2-7, with D hard to call. V lost 6 bases and J 3 bases, leaving 12 bases between the germline ends. This CDR3 has 13 amino acids. The germline V gene encodes CDR1 MGHRA and CDR2 YSYEKL. CDR3 sequence: CASRPEGDYEQYF. CDR3 coding DNA: TGCGCCAGCAGGCCTGAAGGCGACTACGAGCAGTACTTC.

V and J are TRBV9 and TRBJ2-7; D could derive from TRBD1 or TRBD2 (6 bases each). The CDR3 spans 15 residues. The V end was cut by 0 bases, the J end by 2 bases, with 12 bases between. Germline V gene lookup returns CDR1 SGDLS and CDR2 YYNGEE. CDR3 sequence: CASSVEGGSAYEQYF. The CDR3 DNA is TGTGCCAGCAGCGTAGAGGGGGGCTCAGCCTACGAGCAGTACTTC.

This clone was observed a handful of times. This chain uses TRBV7-6 with TRBJ1-1, with unresolved D. Germline loops: CDR1 SGHVS, CDR2 FNYEAQ. Trimming stripped 1 base from V and 0 bases from J, with 9 bases between. The length of the CDR3 is 15 residues. CDR3 nucleotide sequence: TGTGCCAGCAGCTTAGAAGGAATGGTGAACACTGAAGCTTTCTTT. Translated: CASSLEGMVNTEAFF.

This sequence joins TRBV10-3 and TRBJ2-7, with D hard to call. There are 13 residues in the CDR3. From germline, CDR1 is ENHRY and CDR2 SYGVKD. Deletions cut 3 bases from V and 3 bases from J, with 9 bases between. CDR3 nucleotides: TGTGCCATCAGTGACCGGATGGACTACGAGCAGTACTTC. Translation: CAISDRMDYEQYF.

The chain carries TRBV19 and TRBJ2-1; tentatively, D is TRBD2 (7 bases). V was shortened by 4 bases and J by 2 bases, with 21 bases between the two germline ends. CDR3 length equals 18 residues. Germline-derived CDR1 and CDR2 are LNHDA and SQIVND (reference sequence). The CDR3 loop reads CASSTPWGAGEPYNEQFF. The CDR3 coding sequence is TGTGCCAGTAGTACCCCTTGGGGGGCGGGAGAGCCCTACAATGAGCAGTTCTTC.

The chain recombines TRBV4-1 with TRBJ2-1; tentatively, D is TRBD1 or TRBD2 (5 bases each). V was clipped by 5 bases and J by 4 bases, with 15 bases between them. The germline V gene encodes CDR1 MGHRA and CDR2 YSYEKL. This CDR3 is built from 15 residues. CDR3 DNA: TGCGCCAGCAGCGCCCGGGACGGAGGATACAATGAGCAGTTCTTC. This encodes CASSARDGGYNEQFF.

The chain carries TRBV9 and TRBJ2-1, with D tentatively TRBD1 (6 bases). There are 15 residues in the CDR3. Germline V lookup: CDR1 SGDLS, CDR2 YYNGEE. The V gene lost 4 bases and the J gene lost 8 bases, with 19 bases spanning the gap. The DNA of the CDR3 is TGTGCCAGCAGCCTAGGGGGTAACCCCCGCGATGAGCAGTTCTTC. Translating gives CASSLGGNPRDEQFF.

The genes are TRBV19 and TRBJ2-3; D is ambiguous. Germline assignment: CDR1 LNHDA and CDR2 SQIVND (reference sequence). Trimming removed 3 bases at V and 1 base at J, with 8 bases between. The CDR3 consists of 14 residues. CDR3 region: CASSMERGTDTQYF. CDR3 DNA sequence: TGTGCCAGTAGTATGGAACGGGGCACAGATACGCAGTATTTT.

This chain joins TRBV27 and TRBJ2-7; TRBD1 or TRBD2 may be the D gene (6 bases each). Per germline, CDR1 MNHEY and CDR2 SMNVEV (reference sequence). The V end lost 0 bases, the J end lost 3 bases, and 9 bases lay between the germline ends. This CDR3 has 14 amino acids. The DNA of the CDR3 is TGTGCCAGCAGTTTATCCGGGGGACACTACGAGCAGTACTTC. Its protein is CASSLSGGHYEQYF.

The table lists this clone with a few counts. The V and J genes are TRBV6-5 and TRBJ2-7; D gene ambiguous. The CDR3 has 14 amino acids. Deletions cut 0 bases from V and 1 base from J, with 7 bases between. Germline V gene lookup returns CDR1 MNHEY and CDR2 SVGAGI. The CDR3 spells CASSYSRSSYEQYF. In DNA, the CDR3 is TGTGCCAGCAGTTACTCGAGAAGTTCCTACGAGCAGTACTTC.

This chain joins TRBV19 and TRBJ2-1, with 8 bases that match TRBD2. There are 14 residues in the CDR3. The ends lost 1 base at V and 8 bases at J; junction bases unmatched: 4. Germline V gene sequence: CDR1 LNHDA, CDR2 SQIVND (reference sequence). This chain's CDR3 is CASSIVAGLYEQFF. In DNA, the CDR3 is TGTGCCAGTAGTATAGTAGCGGGGCTCTATGAGCAGTTCTTC.